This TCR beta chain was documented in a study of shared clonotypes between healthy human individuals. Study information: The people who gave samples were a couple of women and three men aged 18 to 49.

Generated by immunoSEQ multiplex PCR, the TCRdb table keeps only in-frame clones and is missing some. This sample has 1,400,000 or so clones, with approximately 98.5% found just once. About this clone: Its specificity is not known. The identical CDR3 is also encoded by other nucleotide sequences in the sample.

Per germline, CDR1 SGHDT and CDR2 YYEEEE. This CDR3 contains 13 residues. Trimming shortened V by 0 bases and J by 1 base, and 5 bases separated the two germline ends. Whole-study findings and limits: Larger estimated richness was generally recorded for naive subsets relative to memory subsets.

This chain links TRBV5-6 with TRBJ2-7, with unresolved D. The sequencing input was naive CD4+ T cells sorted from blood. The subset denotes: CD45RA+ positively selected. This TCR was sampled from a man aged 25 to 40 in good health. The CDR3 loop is CASSLAGSYEQYF. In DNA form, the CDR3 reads TGTGCCAGCAGCTTGGCTGGGTCCTACGAGCAGTACTTC. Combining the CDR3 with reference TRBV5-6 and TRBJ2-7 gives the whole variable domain DAGVTQSPTHLIKTRGQQVTLRCSPKSGHDTVSWYQQALGQGPQFIFQYYEEEERQRGNFPDRFSGHQFPNYSSELNVNALLLGDSALYLCASSLAGSYEQYFGPGTRLTVT.